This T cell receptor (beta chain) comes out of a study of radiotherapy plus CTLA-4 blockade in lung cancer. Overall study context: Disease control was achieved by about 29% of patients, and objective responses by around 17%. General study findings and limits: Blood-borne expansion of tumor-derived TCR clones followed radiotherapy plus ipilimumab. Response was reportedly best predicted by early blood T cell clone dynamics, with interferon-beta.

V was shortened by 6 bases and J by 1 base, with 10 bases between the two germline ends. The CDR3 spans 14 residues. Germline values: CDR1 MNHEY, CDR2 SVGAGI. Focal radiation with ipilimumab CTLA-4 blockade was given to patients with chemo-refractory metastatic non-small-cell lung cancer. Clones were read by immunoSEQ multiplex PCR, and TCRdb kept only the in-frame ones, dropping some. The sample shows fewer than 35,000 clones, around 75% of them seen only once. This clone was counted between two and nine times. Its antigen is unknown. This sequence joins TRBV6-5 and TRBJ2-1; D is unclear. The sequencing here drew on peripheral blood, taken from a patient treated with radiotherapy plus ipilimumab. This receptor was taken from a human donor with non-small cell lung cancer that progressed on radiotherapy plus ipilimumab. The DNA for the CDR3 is TGTGCCAGCAGGTTTAGCTCTTCCTACAATGAGCAGTTCTTC. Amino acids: CASRFSSSYNEQFF.